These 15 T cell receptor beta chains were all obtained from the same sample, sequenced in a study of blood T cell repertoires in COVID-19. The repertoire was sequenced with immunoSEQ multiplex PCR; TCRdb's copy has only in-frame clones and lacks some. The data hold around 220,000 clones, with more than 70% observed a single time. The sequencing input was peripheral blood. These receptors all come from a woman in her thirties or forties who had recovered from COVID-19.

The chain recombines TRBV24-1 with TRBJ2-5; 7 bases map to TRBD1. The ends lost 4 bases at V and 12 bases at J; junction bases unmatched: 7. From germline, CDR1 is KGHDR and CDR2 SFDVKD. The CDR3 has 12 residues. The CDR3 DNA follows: TGTGCCACCAGTGACATGACAGGGCTAGAGTACTTC. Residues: CATSDMTGLEYF.

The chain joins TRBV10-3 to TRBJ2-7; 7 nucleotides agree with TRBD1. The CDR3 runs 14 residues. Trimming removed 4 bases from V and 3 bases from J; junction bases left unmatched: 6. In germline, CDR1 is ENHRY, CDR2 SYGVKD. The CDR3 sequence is CAISGGQINYEQYF. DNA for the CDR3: TGTGCCATCAGTGGGGGACAGATTAACTACGAGCAGTACTTC.

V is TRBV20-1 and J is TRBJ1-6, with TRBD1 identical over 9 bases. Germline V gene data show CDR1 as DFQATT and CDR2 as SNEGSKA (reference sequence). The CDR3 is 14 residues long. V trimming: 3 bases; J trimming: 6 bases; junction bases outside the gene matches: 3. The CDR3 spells CSASRDRVNSPLHF. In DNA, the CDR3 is TGCAGTGCTAGTAGGGACAGGGTTAATTCACCCCTCCACTTT.

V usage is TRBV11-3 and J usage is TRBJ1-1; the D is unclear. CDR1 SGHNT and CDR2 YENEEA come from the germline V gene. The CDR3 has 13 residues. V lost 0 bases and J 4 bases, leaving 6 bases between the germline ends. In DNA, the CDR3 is TGTGCCAGCAGCTTAGATATGAGCACTGAAGCTTTCTTT. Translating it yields CASSLDMSTEAFF.

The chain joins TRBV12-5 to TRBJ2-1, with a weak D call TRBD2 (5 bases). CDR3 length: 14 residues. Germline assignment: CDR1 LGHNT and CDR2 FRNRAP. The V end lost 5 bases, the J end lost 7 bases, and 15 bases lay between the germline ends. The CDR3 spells CASGPRASWNEQFF. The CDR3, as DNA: TGTGCTAGTGGTCCCCGGGCTAGCTGGAATGAGCAGTTCTTC.

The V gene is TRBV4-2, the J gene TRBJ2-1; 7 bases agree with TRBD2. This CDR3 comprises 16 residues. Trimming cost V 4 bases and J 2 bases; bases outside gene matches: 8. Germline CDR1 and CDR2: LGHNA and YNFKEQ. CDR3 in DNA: TGTGCCAGCAGCCTCTTAGCGGGTGAACCCTACAATGAGCAGTTCTTC. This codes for CASSLLAGEPYNEQFF.

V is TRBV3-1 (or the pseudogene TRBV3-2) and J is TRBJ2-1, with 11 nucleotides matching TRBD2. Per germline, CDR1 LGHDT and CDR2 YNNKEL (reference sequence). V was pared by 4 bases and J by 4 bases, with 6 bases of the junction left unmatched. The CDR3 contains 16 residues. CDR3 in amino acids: CASSLSGRARYNEQFF. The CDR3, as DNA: TGTGCCAGCAGCCTTAGCGGGAGGGCCCGTTACAATGAGCAGTTCTTC.

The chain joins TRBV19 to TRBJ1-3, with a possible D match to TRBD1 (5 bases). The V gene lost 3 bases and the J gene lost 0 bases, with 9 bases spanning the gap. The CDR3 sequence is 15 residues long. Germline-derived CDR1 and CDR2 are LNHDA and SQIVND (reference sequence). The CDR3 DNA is TGTGCCAGTAGTATTGACAGTTCCTCTGGAAACACCATATATTTT. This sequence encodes CASSIDSSSGNTIYF.

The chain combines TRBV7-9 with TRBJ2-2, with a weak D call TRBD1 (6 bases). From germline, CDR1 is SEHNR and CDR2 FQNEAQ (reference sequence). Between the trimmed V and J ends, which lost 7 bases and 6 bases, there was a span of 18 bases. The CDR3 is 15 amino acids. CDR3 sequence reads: CASNPDSRRSGELFF. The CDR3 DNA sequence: TGTGCCAGCAACCCGGACAGTAGAAGGTCCGGGGAGCTGTTTTTT.

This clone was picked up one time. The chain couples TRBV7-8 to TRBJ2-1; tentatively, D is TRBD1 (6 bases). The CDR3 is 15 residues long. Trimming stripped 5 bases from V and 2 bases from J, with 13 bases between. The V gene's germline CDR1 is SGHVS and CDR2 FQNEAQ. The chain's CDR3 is CASSTRDMAYNEQFF. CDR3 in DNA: TGTGCCAGCAGCACCCGGGACATGGCCTACAATGAGCAGTTCTTC.

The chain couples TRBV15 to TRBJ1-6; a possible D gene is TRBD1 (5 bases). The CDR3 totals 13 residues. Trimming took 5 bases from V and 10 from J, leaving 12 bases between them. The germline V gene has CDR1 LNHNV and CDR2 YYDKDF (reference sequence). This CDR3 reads CATSGYPGSPLHF. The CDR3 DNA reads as TGTGCCACCAGCGGTTACCCAGGGTCACCCCTCCACTTT.

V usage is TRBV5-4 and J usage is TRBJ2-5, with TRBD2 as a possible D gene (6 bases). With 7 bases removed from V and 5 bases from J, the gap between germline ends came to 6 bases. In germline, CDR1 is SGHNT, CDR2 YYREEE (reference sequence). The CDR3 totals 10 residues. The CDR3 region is CASGRETQYF. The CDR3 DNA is TGTGCCAGCGGGAGGGAGACCCAGTACTTC.

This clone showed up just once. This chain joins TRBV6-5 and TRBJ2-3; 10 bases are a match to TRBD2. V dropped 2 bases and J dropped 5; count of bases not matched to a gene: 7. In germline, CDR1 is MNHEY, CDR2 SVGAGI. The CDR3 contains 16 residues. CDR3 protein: CASSYTGTSVGDTQYF. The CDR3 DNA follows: TGTGCCAGCAGTTACACCGGGACTAGCGTGGGAGATACGCAGTATTTT.

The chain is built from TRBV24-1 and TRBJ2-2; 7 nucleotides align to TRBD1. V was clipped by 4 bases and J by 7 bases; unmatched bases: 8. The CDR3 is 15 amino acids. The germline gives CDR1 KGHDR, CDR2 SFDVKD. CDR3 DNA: TGTGCCACCAGTGAGCGCCGGACAGGTCTCGGGGAGCTGTTTTTT. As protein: CATSERRTGLGELFF.

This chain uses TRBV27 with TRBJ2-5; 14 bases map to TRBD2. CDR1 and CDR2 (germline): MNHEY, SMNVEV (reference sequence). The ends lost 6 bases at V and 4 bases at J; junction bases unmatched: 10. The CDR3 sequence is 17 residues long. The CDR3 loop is CASRRTSGRLGGETQYF. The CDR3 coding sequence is TGTGCCAGCAGGAGGACTAGCGGGAGGTTGGGGGGAGAGACCCAGTACTTC.